This T cell receptor (beta chain) was captured by sequencing in a study of cytomegalovirus exposure and HLA in healthy donors (dated 2017 in TCRdb). Describing the broader study: An earlier analysis of under 600 of the donors reported more than 250 Gb of sequence data and roughly 110 million unique TCR beta sequences from 150 million to 200 million T cells. Approximately 310 gigabases of sequencing data and around 90 million unique TCR sequences made up an early release that covered approximately 620 HLA-typed donors. Of the approximately 400 genotyped donors, 81% fell in the genetic ancestry cluster associated with self-reported Caucasian donors. The study aimed to test whether cataloging public T cell receptors could reveal signatures of past pathogen exposure. The T cell repertoires of around 730 subjects were profiled by immunosequencing and related to cytomegalovirus serostatus. Along with the roughly 670-subject first cohort, a separate validation cohort of about 110 different subjects was used. High-throughput TCR immunosequencing, statistical association of individual TCRs with disease status, and machine learning were combined to predict cytomegalovirus infection status. A later analysis re-examined previously published TCR beta repertoires from more than 650 donors and added high-resolution HLA genotyping to investigate patterns of TCR occurrence. Rather than using new phenotypic data, the later analysis identified candidate immune exposures from TCR beta sequences and from how often those sequences occurred across donors. To decide whether each TCR beta V gene segment behaved as functional or pseudogenic, an earlier analysis of some 600 of the donors relied on high-throughput TCR beta sequencing. Donor age, sex, ethnicity and CMV serostatus were compiled alongside the repertoire data. A later genetic analysis used genome-wide SNP genotypes for about 65% of the roughly 670 donors, treating that subset as a discovery cohort. Every discovery cohort repertoire had been produced on one sequencing platform. Both class I and class II loci were covered by HLA typing, at four-digit resolution. The number of donors typed differed by locus, with roughly 620-630 for A, B, C, DRB1 and DQB1, approximately 500 for DQA1, under 610 for DPA1, and some 440 for DPB1. Several DR-DQ haplotypes were handled as single units for association and clustering because linkage in the cohort was strong. Among a few hundred genotyped donors of the cohort, an average of about 240,000 unique TCR beta nucleotide sequences were sequenced per donor, 15% to 20% of them non-productive.

As for this clone: The antigen this receptor binds is unknown. Qualities for individual bases were not recorded, and no much larger clone is one base off.

The cohort was made up of several hundred healthy bone marrow donors. At the time of sampling, every cohort member was nominally healthy, though immune exposures that went unrecorded were likely present. The donor tested CMV seropositive, placing the donor among the 250 to 350 seropositive members of the cohort. A peripheral blood sample was provided by each donor, and peripheral blood mononuclear cells were used for TCR beta sequencing. The Qiagen DNeasy Blood Extraction Kit was used to extract genomic DNA from the blood cell samples. V loses 4 bases of germline sequence and J loses 6 bases, and the interval between the two ends is 15 bases. The CDR3 goes from the cysteine to the phenylalanine over 15 residues. CDR3 DNA only is kept here, 45 bases in frame from base 1. As encoded in the germline V gene (reference sequence), CDR1 is MNHNY while CDR2 is SVGAGI. What the authors observed across the whole study: V-gene and J-gene trimming of TCR beta chains was associated with a missense DCLRE1C variant in a later genetic analysis, and the association was replicated in an independent cohort. Some IMGT-functional V segments, including TRBV6-2 and TRBV6-3, could not be told apart with the 87-base-pair reads, so those segments were excluded. The only immune exposure information available for the cohort was CMV serostatus. Several of the top co-occurrence clusters appeared to be linked to parvovirus B19, influenza, CMV and Epstein-Barr virus, according to a later analysis. The study gave a list of some 150 TCR beta chains associated with cytomegalovirus. The cohort was sequenced for TCR beta chains only, and without alpha or paired-chain data the features that could be detected were limited. A group of highly shared sequence variants was considered likely to be a technical artifact of the sequencing pipeline. In a later genetic analysis, fewer N-insertions in productive TCRs were reported among donors in an Asian-associated ancestry cluster than the 666-donor mean. Three of the identified cytomegalovirus-associated TCR beta chains were confirmed in vitro to be specific for cytomegalovirus antigens. Because counts were too low, about 15 rarely observed V segments, including chromosome 9 orphons, were left out of the earlier analysis of a few hundred of the donors. It was suggested by the authors that the approach could potentially be generalized to other disease states and immunological phenotypes. A later analysis associated about 17,000 TCR beta sequences with specific HLA alleles at a false discovery rate of 0.05. According to a later analysis, most CMV-associated TCR beta chains appeared to be HLA-restricted, and the HLA associations seemed to be driven largely by CMV exposure. Most TCR sequences were seen in very few donors, while some public TCRs were found in many individuals. In an earlier analysis of 500 to 650 of the donors, most TCR beta V segments appeared in productive rearrangements about 87% or about 30% of the time, broadly matching IMGT annotations. Cytomegalovirus status was reported to be diagnosed by the classifier with high specificity and sensitivity in both the original and validation cohorts. Compared with equally common non-associated chains, HLA-associated TCR beta chains in a later analysis were more clonally expanded and had lower generation probabilities. A further reported finding was that TCR beta sequences accurately predicted the HLA-A and HLA-B alleles for most subjects in the first cohort. Correlated functional status among segregating V segments might reflect linkage disequilibrium, but an unknown experimental factor could not be ruled out. Because HLA typing was unavailable for some donors at each locus, only the typed subset was used in association tests. Sequencing depth was assumed to be roughly uniform across donors in the presence/absence analyses, though that assumption may not hold. When HLA alleles, especially DR and DQ, strongly co-occurred, attributing TCR associations to individual alleles was difficult. A later analysis found that TCR association rates varied across HLA loci, with DRB1 alleles showing the most associated TCRs and HLA-C alleles the fewest.

The library came from the immunoSEQ multiplex PCR assay. A mixture of 60 forward primers for TCR Vbeta segments and 13 reverse primers for TCR Jbeta segments was used in the multiplex PCR. The CDR3 region of rearranged TCR beta genes was amplified from genomic DNA by a multiplex PCR assay. The Illumina HiSeq System was used to sequence the amplified TCR beta libraries as 87-base-pair reads. From the authors' description of their analysis: A later analysis counted approximately 84 million unique TCR beta chains across the 650 to 700 repertoires, and around 9.9 million of these chains were shared by at least two donors. Raw reads were error-corrected and collapsed into unique sequences with a nearest-neighbor algorithm that merged closely related sequences to remove PCR and sequencing errors. To assign V, D and J gene segments, CDR3 sequences were aligned to IMGT reference sequences. For a sequence to be retained, a match of at least six nucleotides was required to both a V gene segment and a J gene segment. A rearrangement counted as productive if the CDR3 had no stop codons and remained in frame with V and J, and every other rearrangement counted as non-productive. CDR3 was defined by IMGT convention, running from the second conserved V-encoded cysteine to the conserved J-encoded phenylalanine. The earlier analysis of 587 of the donors excluded sequences that lacked an unambiguous match to a single V gene segment. An earlier analysis of almost 600 of the donors classified V segments as functional when productive rearrangements were above 56.7% and as segregating when the standard deviation between donors was above 5%. A statistical classification framework was developed to diagnose cytomegalovirus status using the catalog of TCR beta chain sequences. In a later analysis, V and J genes were assigned by comparing TCR nucleotide sequences against IMGT/GENE-DB human TR gene sequences. The TCRdist pipeline was used in a later analysis to assign CDR3 sequences and most-parsimonious VDJ recombination scenarios. In a later analysis, each TCR beta chain was defined by its CDR3 amino acid sequence together with its V-gene family, and reads lacking a unique V-gene family were excluded. To address suspected cross-contamination and a sequencing artifact, a later analysis removed around 600 highly shared, low-generation-probability nucleotide sequences. In a later analysis, a clonal expansion index for each public chain was calculated from normalized within-repertoire ranks of inferred template counts. A later analysis computed generation probabilities with a VDJ recombination model fitted to out-of-frame rearrangements, and checked the results against IGoR. In a later analysis, TCR-TCR, TCR-HLA and TCR-CMV co-occurrence was scored with hypergeometric tests, and a repertoire-size bias correction was applied to TCR pairs. In a later analysis, false discovery rates were estimated by permuting HLA or CMV assignments 20 times. In a later analysis, co-occurring TCRs were grouped with DBSCAN, and TCRdist sequence similarity was added when clustering was performed within HLA-allele-positive subsets. For co-occurrence clustering, repertoires with fewer than 30,000 or more than 120,000 public chains were excluded, along with four to six repertoires with anomalous nucleotide sharing. TCRdb holds this immuneACCESS table with in-frame rearrangements only. Some clones are missing; in checked studies, unresolved V genes explain under half, and the rest has no known cause. V and J calls plus clone size are reproduced from that table; the DNA served to infer D and trimming. The table for this sample lists over 100,000 clones; less than 85% of them were counted only once. The ten top clones hold roughly 2.1% of the sample.

The V gene is TRBV6-6 and the J gene is TRBJ2-2, with the D gene call left open. The source of this sequence is a middle-aged woman in good health and CMV-seropositive. Sequenced input: PBMCs. The bases read TGTGCCAGCAGTTCTAGAAACTCCCCAGCCGGGGAGCTGTTTTTT. Translated, it reads CASSSRNSPAGELFF.